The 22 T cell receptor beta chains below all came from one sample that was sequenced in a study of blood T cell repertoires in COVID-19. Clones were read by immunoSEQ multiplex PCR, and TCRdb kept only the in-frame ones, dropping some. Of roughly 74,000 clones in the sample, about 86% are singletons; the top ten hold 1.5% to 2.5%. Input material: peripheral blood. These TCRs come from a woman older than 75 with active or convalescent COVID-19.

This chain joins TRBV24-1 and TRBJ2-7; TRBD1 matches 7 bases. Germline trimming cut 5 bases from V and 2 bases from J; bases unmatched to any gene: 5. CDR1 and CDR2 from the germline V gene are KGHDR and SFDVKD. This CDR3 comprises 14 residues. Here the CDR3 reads CATSARDSPYEQYF. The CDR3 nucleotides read TGTGCCACCAGTGCCAGGGACAGCCCCTACGAGCAGTACTTC.

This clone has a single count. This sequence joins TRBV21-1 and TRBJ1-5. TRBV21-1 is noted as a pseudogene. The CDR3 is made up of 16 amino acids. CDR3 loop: CASSKEAGPPCGPQHF. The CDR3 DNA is TGTGCCAGCAGCAAAGAGGCGGGACCGCCTTGTGGGCCCCAGCATTTT.

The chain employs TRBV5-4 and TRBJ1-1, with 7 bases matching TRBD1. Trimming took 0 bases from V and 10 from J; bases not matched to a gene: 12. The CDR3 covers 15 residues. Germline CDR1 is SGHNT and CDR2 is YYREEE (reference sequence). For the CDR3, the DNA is TGTGCCAGCAGCTTGGGGTTCGGGACAGCGTCGTTAGCTTTCTTT. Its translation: CASSLGFGTASLAFF.

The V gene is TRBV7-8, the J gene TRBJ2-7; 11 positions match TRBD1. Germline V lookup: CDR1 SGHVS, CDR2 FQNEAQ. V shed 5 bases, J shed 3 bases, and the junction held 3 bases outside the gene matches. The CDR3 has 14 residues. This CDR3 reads CASSEDRGLYEQYF. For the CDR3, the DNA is TGTGCCAGCAGCGAGGACAGGGGGCTCTACGAGCAGTACTTC.

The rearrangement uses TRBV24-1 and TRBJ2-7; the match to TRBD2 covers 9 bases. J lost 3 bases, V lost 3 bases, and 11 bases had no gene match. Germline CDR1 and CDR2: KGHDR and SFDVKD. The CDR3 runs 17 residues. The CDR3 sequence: CATSDTSGREGHYEQYF. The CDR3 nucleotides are TGTGCCACCAGTGATACATCGGGGCGGGAGGGCCACTACGAGCAGTACTTC.

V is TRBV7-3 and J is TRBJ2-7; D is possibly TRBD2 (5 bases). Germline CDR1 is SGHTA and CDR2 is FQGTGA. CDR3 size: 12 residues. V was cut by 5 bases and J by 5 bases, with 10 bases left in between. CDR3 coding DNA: TGTGCCAGCAGCCTAGGAGCGGACGAGCAGTACTTC. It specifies CASSLGADEQYF.

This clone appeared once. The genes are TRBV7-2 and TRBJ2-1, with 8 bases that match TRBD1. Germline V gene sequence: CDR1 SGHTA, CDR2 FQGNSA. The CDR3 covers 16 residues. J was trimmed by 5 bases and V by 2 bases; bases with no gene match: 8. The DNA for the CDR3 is TGTGCCAGCAGCTTACTGGGACAGGATTTAGACAATGAGCAGTTCTTC. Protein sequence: CASSLLGQDLDNEQFF.

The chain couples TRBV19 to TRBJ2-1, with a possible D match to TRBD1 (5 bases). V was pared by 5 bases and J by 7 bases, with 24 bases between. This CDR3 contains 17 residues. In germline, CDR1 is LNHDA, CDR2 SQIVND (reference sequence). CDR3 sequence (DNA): TGTGCCAGTAGTGCGGACAACCCTTACCTTCAGATAAATGAGCAGTTCTTC. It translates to CASSADNPYLQINEQFF.

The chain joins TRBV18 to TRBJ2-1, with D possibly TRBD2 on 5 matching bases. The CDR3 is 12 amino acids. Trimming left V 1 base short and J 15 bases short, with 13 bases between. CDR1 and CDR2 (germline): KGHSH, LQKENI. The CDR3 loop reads CASSPLLDGRFF. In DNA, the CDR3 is TGTGCCAGCTCACCACTATTGGATGGGAGGTTCTTC.

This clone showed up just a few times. The CDR3 DNA follows: TGTGCCAGCAGTTTTTGGGGCCCAGGGTCCTATGGCTACACCTTC. It yields the protein CASSFWGPGSYGYTF. This chain links TRBV27 with TRBJ1-2; a possible D gene is TRBD1 (5 bases). The CDR3 length is 15 residues. Deletions cut 3 bases from V and 4 bases from J, with 15 bases between. Germline loops: CDR1 MNHEY, CDR2 SMNVEV (reference sequence).

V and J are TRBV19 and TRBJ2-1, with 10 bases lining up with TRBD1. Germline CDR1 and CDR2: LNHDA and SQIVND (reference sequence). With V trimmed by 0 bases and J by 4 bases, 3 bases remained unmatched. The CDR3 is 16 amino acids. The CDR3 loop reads CASSIETGGLYNEQFF. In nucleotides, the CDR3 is TGTGCCAGTAGTATAGAGACAGGGGGCTTGTACAATGAGCAGTTCTTC.

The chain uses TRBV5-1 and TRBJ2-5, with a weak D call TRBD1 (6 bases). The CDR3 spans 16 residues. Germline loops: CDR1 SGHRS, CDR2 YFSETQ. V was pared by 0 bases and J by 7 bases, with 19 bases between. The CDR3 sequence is CASSLETGPPEGTQYF. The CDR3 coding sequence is TGCGCCAGCAGCTTGGAGACAGGTCCACCCGAGGGGACCCAGTACTTC.

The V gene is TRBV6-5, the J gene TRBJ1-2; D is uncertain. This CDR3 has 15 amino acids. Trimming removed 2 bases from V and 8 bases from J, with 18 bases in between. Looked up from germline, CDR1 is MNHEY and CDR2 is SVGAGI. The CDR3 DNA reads TGTGCCAGCAGTTACCCCCGACCATCGGGAGACGGCTACACCTTC. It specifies CASSYPRPSGDGYTF.

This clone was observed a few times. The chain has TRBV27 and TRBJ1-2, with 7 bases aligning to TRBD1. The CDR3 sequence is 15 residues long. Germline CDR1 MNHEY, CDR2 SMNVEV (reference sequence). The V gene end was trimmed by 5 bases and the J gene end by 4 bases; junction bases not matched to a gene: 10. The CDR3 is CASSLNRGNFYGYTF. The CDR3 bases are TGTGCCAGCAGTCTAAACAGGGGAAATTTCTATGGCTACACCTTC.

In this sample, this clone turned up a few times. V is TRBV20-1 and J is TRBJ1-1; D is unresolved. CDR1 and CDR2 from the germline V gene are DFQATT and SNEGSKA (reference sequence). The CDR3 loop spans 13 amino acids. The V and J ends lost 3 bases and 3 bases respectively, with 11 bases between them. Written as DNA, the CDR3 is TGCAGTGCTAGTTCAGCGGGGTACACTGAAGCTTTCTTT. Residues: CSASSAGYTEAFF.

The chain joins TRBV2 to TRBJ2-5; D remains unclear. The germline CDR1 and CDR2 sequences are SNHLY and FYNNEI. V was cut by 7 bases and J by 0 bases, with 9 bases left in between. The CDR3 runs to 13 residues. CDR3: CASKQEYQETQYF. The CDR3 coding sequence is TGTGCCAGCAAGCAAGAGTACCAAGAGACCCAGTACTTC.

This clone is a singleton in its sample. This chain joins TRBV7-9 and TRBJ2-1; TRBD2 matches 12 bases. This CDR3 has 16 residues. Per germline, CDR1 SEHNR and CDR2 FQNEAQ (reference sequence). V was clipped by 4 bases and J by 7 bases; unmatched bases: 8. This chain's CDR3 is CASSSRLAGEGNEQFF. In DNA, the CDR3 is TGTGCCAGCAGCTCGCGACTAGCGGGGGAGGGGAATGAGCAGTTCTTC.

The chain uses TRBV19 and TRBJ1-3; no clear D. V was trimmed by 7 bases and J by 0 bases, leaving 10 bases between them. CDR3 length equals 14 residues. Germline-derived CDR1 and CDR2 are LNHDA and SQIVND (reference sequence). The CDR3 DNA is TGTGCCAGTAACCGACTTGACTCTGGAAACACCATATATTTT. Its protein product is CASNRLDSGNTIYF.

CDR3 nucleotides: TGTGCCAGCTCACTACAGGGGGCGAACGAGCAGTACTTC. This translates into CASSLQGANEQYF. The chain is built from TRBV18 and TRBJ2-7, with 9 bases lining up with TRBD1. This CDR3 has 13 residues. Germline-derived CDR1 and CDR2 are KGHSH and LQKENI. V shed 4 bases and J 5 bases; nucleotides not matched to a gene: 3.

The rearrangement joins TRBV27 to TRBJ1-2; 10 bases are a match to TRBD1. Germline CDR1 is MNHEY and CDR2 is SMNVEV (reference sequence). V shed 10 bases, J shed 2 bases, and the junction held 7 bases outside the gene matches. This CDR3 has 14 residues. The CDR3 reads CATRGTGENYGYTF. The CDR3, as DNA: TGTGCCACCCGAGGGACAGGGGAAAACTATGGCTACACCTTC.

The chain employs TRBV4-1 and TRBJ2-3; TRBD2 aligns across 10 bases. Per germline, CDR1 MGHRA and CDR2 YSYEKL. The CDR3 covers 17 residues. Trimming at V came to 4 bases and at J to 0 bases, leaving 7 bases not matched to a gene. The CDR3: CASSPRAGGSSTDTQYF. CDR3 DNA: TGCGCCAGCAGCCCCCGAGCGGGAGGGTCTAGCACAGATACGCAGTATTTT.

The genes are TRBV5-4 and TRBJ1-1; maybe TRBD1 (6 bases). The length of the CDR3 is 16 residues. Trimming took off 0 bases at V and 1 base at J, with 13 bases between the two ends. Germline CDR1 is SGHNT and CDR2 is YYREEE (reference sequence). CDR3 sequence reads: CASSLVQGRGNTEAFF. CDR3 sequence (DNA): TGTGCCAGCAGCTTGGTTCAGGGCAGGGGGAACACTGAAGCTTTCTTT.